The entry below describes one T cell receptor (beta chain). This table comes from immunoSEQ multiplex PCR, and its TCRdb copy is limited to in-frame clones, with some not included. The data contain more than 2,000,000 clones, 85% to 95% of them seen just once; the ten biggest clones take up over 0.12%. Germline V lookup: CDR1 SGHNT, CDR2 YYREEE (reference sequence). The CDR3 spans 15 residues. V lost 4 bases to trimming and J lost 6 bases, with 20 bases between them. The record originates from a study of shared clonotypes between healthy human individuals. The genes are TRBV5-4 and TRBJ2-7; a weak D match, TRBD1 (6 bases). The clonotype originates from a man aged 18 to 30 in good health. Sequencing was carried out using naive CD4+ T cells sorted from blood. As for subset: CD45RA+ positively selected. The CDR3 sequence is CASSLGQTGTSEQYF. Written as DNA, the CDR3 is TGTGCCAGCAGCCTTGGACAGACCGGGACCTCCGAGCAGTACTTC.